The 22 T cell receptor beta chains below all came from one sample that was sequenced in a study of blood T cell repertoires in COVID-19. Data came from immunoSEQ multiplex PCR; TCRdb stores just in-frame clones and leaves some out. Counted here are approximately 93,000 clones, more than 70% occurring once; the ten biggest clones make up 13% to 15%. The sequencing input was peripheral blood. The receptors shown here come from a woman at least 80 years old with acute or convalescent COVID-19.

The chain has TRBV28 and TRBJ1-4; 9 positions match TRBD1. Germline V CDR1 and CDR2: MDHEN, SYDVKM. V lost 5 bases, J lost 6 bases, and 4 bases stayed unmatched. The CDR3 loop spans 14 amino acids. CDR3 amino acids: CASSPWTGDEKLFF. CDR3 DNA sequence: TGTGCCAGCAGTCCATGGACAGGGGATGAAAAACTGTTTTTT.

This rearrangement joins TRBV30 to TRBJ2-2; 8 positions agree with TRBD2. Germline lookup yields CDR1 GTSNPN and CDR2 SVGIG (reference sequence). The trim removed 2 bases at V and 5 bases at J, leaving 4 bases unmatched. The CDR3 has 14 residues. In DNA, the CDR3 is TGTGCCTGGAGTCCCGGACTAGCAACCGGGGAGCTGTTTTTT. This sequence encodes CAWSPGLATGELFF.

In DNA form, the CDR3 reads TGTGCCAGCAGTCAGTCGGCCGGCAGGGGCACTGAAGCTTTCTTT. Translating gives CASSQSAGRGTEAFF. J is TRBJ1-1 and V is TRBV6-5; perhaps TRBD1 as D (6 bases). The CDR3 length is 15 residues. Trimming removed 5 bases from V and 4 bases from J, with 17 bases in between. Germline V gives CDR1 MNHEY, CDR2 SVGAGI.

The chain couples TRBV9 to TRBJ2-7, with a tentative D call TRBD1 (6 bases). CDR1 SGDLS and CDR2 YYNGEE come from the germline V gene. This CDR3 has 13 amino acids. Trimming took 1 base from V and 5 from J, leaving 10 bases between them. The DNA for the CDR3 is TGTGCCAGCAGCGTAACAGGGATCGACGAGCAGTACTTC. Its protein is CASSVTGIDEQYF. Supplemented by reference TRBV9 and TRBJ2-7, the full variable domain reads DSGVTQTPKHLITATGQRVTLRCSPRSGDLSVYWYQQSLDQGLQFLIQYYNGEERAKGNILERFSAQQFPDLHSELNLSSLELGDSALYFCASSVTGIDEQYFGPGTRLTVT.

The rearrangement links TRBV5-4 to TRBJ2-5; 10 nucleotides align to TRBD2. In germline, CDR1 is SGHNT, CDR2 YYREEE (reference sequence). J was trimmed by 4 bases and V by 0 bases; bases with no gene match: 3. This CDR3 contains 15 residues. The CDR3 DNA follows: TGTGCCAGCAGCTTGGAAGCGGGGGGGCGAGAGACCCAGTACTTC. Translation: CASSLEAGGRETQYF.

This rearrangement joins TRBV18 to TRBJ1-5, with 7 nucleotides matching TRBD1. Germline lookup yields CDR1 KGHSH and CDR2 LQKENI. The ends lost 8 bases at V and 8 bases at J; junction bases unmatched: 18. This CDR3 has 16 residues. The CDR3 loop reads CASKKGTVGESEPQHF. Here the CDR3 DNA reads TGTGCCAGCAAAAAGGGGACAGTAGGCGAATCGGAGCCCCAGCATTTT.

The J gene is TRBJ1-1, the V gene TRBV2, with no clear D. V shed 5 bases and J shed 0 bases, with 7 bases lying between them. The CDR3 is made up of 13 amino acids. Germline V lookup: CDR1 SNHLY, CDR2 FYNNEI. This CDR3 is CASSSQVNTEAFF. DNA for the CDR3: TGTGCCAGCAGTTCGCAGGTGAACACTGAAGCTTTCTTT.

The rearrangement uses TRBV6-6 and TRBJ1-3, with D uncertain. Trimming took off 2 bases at V and 14 bases at J, with 10 bases between the two ends. This CDR3 contains 11 residues. Germline V CDR1 and CDR2: MNHNY, SVGAGI (reference sequence). For the CDR3, the DNA is TGTGCCAGCAGTTACAGAGATTCCCTATATTTT. Translation: CASSYRDSLYF.

The gene calls are TRBV7-8 and TRBJ1-4, with TRBD1 identical over 9 bases. The CDR3 loop spans 17 amino acids. CDR1 is SGHVS, CDR2 FQNEAQ, per germline. V lost 1 base, J lost 12 bases, and 15 bases stayed unmatched. The DNA of the CDR3 is TGTGCCAGCAGCTTAGGACATTGGACAGGGGCTAATGAGGAACTGTTTTTT. Translating it yields CASSLGHWTGANEELFF.

This clone was recorded a few times. The V gene is TRBV2, the J gene TRBJ2-2; 8 nucleotides align to TRBD1. The V gene end was trimmed by 4 bases and the J gene end by 6 bases; junction bases not matched to a gene: 7. The CDR3 consists of 15 residues. CDR1 and CDR2 (germline): SNHLY, FYNNEI. This CDR3 reads CASSVNRGDAGELFF. CDR3 bases: TGTGCCAGCAGTGTTAACAGGGGGGACGCCGGGGAGCTGTTTTTT. Together with reference TRBV2 and TRBJ2-2, the CDR3 gives the full variable domain: EPEVTQTPSHQVTQMGQEVILRCVPISNHLYFYWYRQILGQKVEFLVSFYNNEISEKSEIFDDQFSVERPDGSNFTLKIRSTKLEDSAMYFCASSVNRGDAGELFFGEGSRLTVL.

This chain connects TRBV18 to TRBJ2-2, with a weak D call TRBD1 (6 bases). V was shortened by 2 bases and J by 0 bases, with 13 bases between the two germline ends. The germline CDR1 and CDR2 sequences are KGHSH and LQKENI. The CDR3 extends over 17 amino acids. This CDR3 reads CASSPFIDRSNTGELFF. CDR3 coding DNA: TGTGCCAGCTCACCATTTATTGACAGGTCGAACACCGGGGAGCTGTTTTTT.

This clone was seen only once. The V gene is TRBV12-5, the J gene TRBJ2-1; D is perhaps TRBD2 (5 bases). The CDR3 has 14 amino acids. V was clipped by 5 bases and J by 10 bases, with 18 bases between them. Per the germline V gene, CDR1 is LGHNT and CDR2 is FRNRAP. The CDR3: CASGNPTKEWEQFF. The CDR3 DNA reads as TGTGCTAGTGGTAACCCGACTAAGGAATGGGAGCAGTTCTTC.

The chain couples TRBV3-1 (or the pseudogene TRBV3-2) to TRBJ2-3; D may be TRBD2 (5 bases). The CDR3 covers 14 residues. The germline V and J ends were trimmed by 0 bases and 1 base, with 5 bases remaining between them. Per the germline V gene, CDR1 is LGHDT and CDR2 is YNNKEL (reference sequence). DNA for the CDR3: TGTGCCAGCAGCCAAGAAGCGGGCACAGATACGCAGTATTTT. This sequence encodes CASSQEAGTDTQYF.

This clone was picked up a small number of times. J is TRBJ2-3 and V is TRBV5-1; TRBD2 matches at 11 bases. Per germline, CDR1 SGHRS and CDR2 YFSETQ. Trimming removed 4 bases from V and 2 bases from J; junction bases left unmatched: 6. This CDR3 is 16 amino acids long. CDR3 in amino acids: CASSPLAGGNTDTQYF. CDR3 nucleotides: TGCGCCAGCAGCCCCCTAGCGGGGGGAAACACAGATACGCAGTATTTT.

V is TRBV18 and J is TRBJ1-2, with D possibly TRBD1 on 5 matching bases. There are 18 residues in the CDR3. Germline-derived CDR1 and CDR2 are KGHSH and LQKENI. V lost 3 bases, J lost 7 bases, and 27 bases lay in between. The CDR3 sequence: CASSPLRGGETLLSGYTF. In DNA, the CDR3 is TGTGCCAGCTCACCCCTTCGGGGGGGGGAGACACTTTTGAGTGGCTACACCTTC. The full variable domain, with the rest looked up from reference TRBV18 and TRBJ1-2, is NAGVMQNPRHLVRRRGQEARLRCSPMKGHSHVYWYRQLPEEGLKFMVYLQKENIIDESGMPKERFSAEFPKEGPSILRIQQVVRGDSAAYFCASSPLRGGETLLSGYTFGSGTRLTVV.

The chain joins TRBV18 to TRBJ1-5; D possibly corresponds to TRBD1 (6 bases). This CDR3 comprises 15 residues. Germline V gene data show CDR1 as KGHSH and CDR2 as LQKENI. With 5 bases removed from V and 3 bases from J, the gap between germline ends came to 14 bases. The CDR3 coding sequence is TGTGCCAGCTCATTCGGCAGGGGTTACAATCAGCCCCAGCATTTT. It codes for CASSFGRGYNQPQHF.

This chain joins TRBV7-3 and TRBJ2-2, with 8 positions matching TRBD1. The CDR3 loop spans 14 amino acids. With V trimmed by 6 bases and J by 6 bases, 6 bases remained unmatched. Per germline, CDR1 SGHTA and CDR2 FQGTGA. DNA for the CDR3: TGTGCCAGCAGGAGGACAGGGATCGCCGGGGAGCTGTTTTTT. Encoded protein: CASRRTGIAGELFF.

The genes are TRBV10-3 and TRBJ1-2; the match to TRBD1 covers 9 bases. The CDR3 length is 15 residues. Trimming at V came to 8 bases and at J to 8 bases, leaving 15 bases not matched to a gene. The germline V gene encodes CDR1 ENHRY and CDR2 SYGVKD. The CDR3 protein is CAIVEPGQGSRGYTF. As DNA, the CDR3 is TGTGCCATCGTGGAACCGGGACAGGGCTCACGCGGCTACACCTTC.

V gene TRBV5-1 combines with J gene TRBJ2-2; D ambiguous. Per germline, CDR1 SGHRS and CDR2 YFSETQ. The CDR3 sequence is 15 residues long. V was shortened by 4 bases and J by 0 bases, with 10 bases between the two germline ends. The CDR3 DNA sequence: TGCGCCAGCAGCCCAACTGCTGCGAACACCGGGGAGCTGTTTTTT. The encoded protein is CASSPTAANTGELFF.

The chain employs TRBV12-1 and TRBJ1-1; the D call in the table, TRBD1, was not verified against the DNA. TRBV12-1 corresponds to a pseudogene. This CDR3 region has 15 residues. CDR3 sequence reads: CASSFDRGQNTEAFF. DNA for the CDR3: TGTGCCAGCAGCTTTGACAGGGGGCAGAACACTGAAGCTTTCTTT.

V and J are TRBV7-2 and TRBJ1-2; possibly TRBD1 for D (5 bases). Between the trimmed V and J ends, which lost 3 bases and 4 bases, there was a span of 9 bases. Germline CDR1 is SGHTA and CDR2 is FQGNSA. This CDR3 has 13 residues. In nucleotides, the CDR3 is TGTGCCAGCAGCTTTGCGGGACCCTATGGCTACACCTTC. This codes for CASSFAGPYGYTF. The full variable domain, completed using reference TRBV7-2 and TRBJ1-2, is GAGVSQSPSNKVTEKGKDVELRCDPISGHTALYWYRQSLGQGLEFLIYFQGNSAPDKSGLPSDRFSAERTGGSVSTLTIQRTQQEDSAVYLCASSFAGPYGYTFGSGTRLTVV.

This chain uses TRBV4-2 with TRBJ1-5; no firm D call. Germline V gives CDR1 LGHNA, CDR2 YNFKEQ. The CDR3 consists of 15 residues. V was cut by 0 bases and J by 4 bases, with 10 bases left in between. As DNA, the CDR3 is TGTGCCAGCAGCCAAGATGCGGGGAGGAATCAGCCCCAGCATTTT. This codes for CASSQDAGRNQPQHF.